This T cell receptor (beta chain) was obtained from a study of blood T cell repertoires in COVID-19. For the study at large: Donors in the United States, Italy and Spain gave samples during acute or convalescent COVID-19. The cDNA or gDNA used as material had been derived from T cells, B-cell-depleted T cells, or PBMCs.

Germline CDR1 and CDR2: SEHNR and FQNEAQ (reference sequence). This CDR3 region has 14 residues. V was trimmed by 5 bases and J by 1 base, leaving 11 bases between them. Only in-frame clones appear in the TCRdb table, and some are missing; sequencing was by immunoSEQ multiplex PCR. This table has about 130,000 clones, roughly 80% appearing once. The sequence was collected from a woman aged 70-85 years with COVID-19, enrolled during active disease. Sequencing was performed on peripheral blood. This rearrangement joins TRBV7-9 to TRBJ1-1; D is unclear. This CDR3 is CASSPVDKNTEAFF. The CDR3 DNA sequence: TGTGCCAGCAGCCCGGTTGACAAGAACACTGAAGCTTTCTTT.